The 19 T cell receptor beta chains given below trace back to one sample, sequenced in a study of cytomegalovirus exposure and HLA in healthy donors. The study ran its PCR with 60 Vbeta and 13 Jbeta primers. TCRdb's copy holds only in-frame clones and misses some; the assay was immunoSEQ multiplex PCR. The data contain 60,000 to 70,000 clones, 68% of them singletons. Specimen: PBMCs. The receptors stem from a man aged 35-49 years in good health and CMV-seropositive.

Regarding this clone: At the DNA level, this CDR3 is encoded by other sequences in the same sample as well. This chain connects TRBV7-9 to TRBJ1-4; weak D call: TRBD1 (6 bases). The germline gives CDR1 SEHNR, CDR2 FQNEAQ (reference sequence). Between the trimmed V and J ends, which lost 5 bases and 8 bases, there was a span of 21 bases. The CDR3 runs to 16 residues. The CDR3 spells CASSPIQGSGHEKLFF. The CDR3 DNA is TGTGCCAGCAGCCCAATACAGGGATCCGGGCACGAAAAACTGTTTTTT.

The chain carries TRBV6-5 and TRBJ2-5, with TRBD2 matching 8 bases. Germline V gene data show CDR1 as MNHEY and CDR2 as SVGAGI. The CDR3 spans 14 residues. V trimming: 6 bases; J trimming: 5 bases; junction bases outside the gene matches: 8. CDR3 sequence: CASSLAGNRETQYF. The CDR3 bases are TGTGCCAGCAGCTTAGCGGGGAACCGGGAGACCCAGTACTTC.

The rearrangement links TRBV11-2 to TRBJ2-7; D is possibly TRBD2 (6 bases). This CDR3 is built from 15 residues. The germline CDR1 and CDR2 sequences are SGHAT and FQNNGV. V lost 4 bases and J lost 3, with 16 bases in between. In DNA, the CDR3 is TGTGCCAGCAGCTCCCTCCGGGACTTCATCTACGAGCAGTACTTC. This codes for CASSSLRDFIYEQYF.

The CDR3 sequence is CASREPQGWGYTF. The CDR3 DNA follows: TGTGCCAGCAGGGAGCCACAGGGCTGGGGCTACACCTTC. This chain connects TRBV6-1 to TRBJ1-2; TRBD1 might be the D (6 bases). This CDR3 has 13 residues. V gave up 6 bases and J gave up 8 bases, with 16 bases separating them. CDR1 and CDR2 from the germline V gene are MNHNS and SASEGT.

This chain links TRBV27 with TRBJ1-5; D not certain. Germline CDR1 reads MNHEY; CDR2 reads SMNVEV (reference sequence). The length of the CDR3 is 15 residues. V was shortened by 3 bases and J by 7 bases, with 16 bases between the two germline ends. The CDR3 loop is CASSFLPLIGQPQHF. The CDR3 nucleotides are TGTGCCAGCAGTTTTCTCCCGCTTATCGGGCAGCCCCAGCATTTT.

CDR3: CASSSSGGVNTEAFF. The DNA of the CDR3 is TGTGCCAGCAGCTCCTCGGGGGGAGTGAACACTGAAGCTTTCTTT. V gene TRBV7-3 combines with J gene TRBJ1-1; a possible D gene is TRBD1 (5 bases). The V end lost 4 bases, the J end lost 0 bases, and 12 bases lay between the germline ends. The CDR3 covers 15 residues. From germline, CDR1 is SGHTA and CDR2 FQGTGA.

This clone was seen more than once but under ten times. The chain recombines TRBV14 with TRBJ1-1, with no clear D. Between the trimmed V and J ends, which lost 5 bases and 1 base, there was a span of 8 bases. The CDR3 is 13 residues long. CDR1 is SGHDN, CDR2 FVKESK, per germline. The CDR3 loop is CASSYSRNTEAFF. The DNA for the CDR3 is TGTGCCAGCAGCTACAGCAGGAACACTGAAGCTTTCTTT.

This clone was observed a handful of times. The chain is built from TRBV7-3 and TRBJ2-2; TRBD2 might be the D (6 bases). Germline V CDR1 and CDR2: SGHTA, FQGTGA. The CDR3 is made up of 16 amino acids. Trimming pared 4 bases from V and 2 bases from J, leaving 14 bases between. In DNA form, the CDR3 reads TGTGCCAGCAGCTCCGATAGCGGCCGTAACACCGGGGAGCTGTTTTTT. Encoded protein: CASSSDSGRNTGELFF.

In DNA, the CDR3 is TGTGCCAGTAGTATAGAGGCCCGGGGGACTGAAGCTTTCTTT. Translated, it gives CASSIEARGTEAFF. The gene calls are TRBV19 and TRBJ1-1, with D tentatively TRBD1 (5 bases). CDR1 and CDR2 from the germline V gene are LNHDA and SQIVND (reference sequence). The CDR3 is made up of 14 amino acids. Trimming removed 0 bases at V and 5 bases at J, with 10 bases between.

This rearrangement joins TRBV29-1 to TRBJ2-1; D may be TRBD2 (7 bases). CDR1 SQVTM and CDR2 ANQGSEA come from the germline V gene. The V and J ends lost 5 bases and 7 bases respectively, with 21 bases between them. The CDR3 is 15 amino acids. The CDR3 protein is CSVIFGGALTNEQFF. Written as DNA, the CDR3 is TGCAGCGTTATATTTGGGGGGGCCCTTACGAATGAGCAGTTCTTC.

This clone was seen only a few times. The chain uses TRBV5-6 and TRBJ1-1; D unresolved. Germline assignment: CDR1 SGHDT and CDR2 YYEEEE. Trimming removed 1 base from V and 1 base from J, with 5 bases in between. The CDR3 contains 13 residues. The CDR3, as DNA: TGTGCCAGCAGCTTGAACAGGAACACTGAAGCTTTCTTT. Its protein is CASSLNRNTEAFF. Complete variable domain (other parts from reference TRBV5-6 and TRBJ1-1): DAGVTQSPTHLIKTRGQQVTLRCSPKSGHDTVSWYQQALGQGPQFIFQYYEEEERQRGNFPDRFSGHQFPNYSSELNVNALLLGDSALYLCASSLNRNTEAFFGQGTRLTVV.

The chain uses TRBV20-1 and TRBJ2-1; D may be TRBD1 (5 bases). This CDR3 has 11 residues. V was trimmed by 5 bases and J by 15 bases, leaving 17 bases between them. Germline V lookup: CDR1 DFQATT, CDR2 SNEGSKA (reference sequence). The CDR3 DNA follows: TGCAGTGCTGACGGACCTAGGGGCTCGTTCTTC. The encoded protein is CSADGPRGSFF.

This clone is a singleton in its sample. This rearrangement joins TRBV9 to TRBJ2-2, with a tentative D call TRBD2 (6 bases). The CDR3 covers 12 residues. Trimming removed 5 bases at V and 7 bases at J, with 9 bases between. From germline, CDR1 is SGDLS and CDR2 YYNGEE. The CDR3 DNA sequence: TGTGCCAGCAGGGGGGGACTCGGGGAGCTGTTTTTT. Encoded protein: CASRGGLGELFF.

The V gene is TRBV29-1, the J gene TRBJ2-3; 11 nucleotides align to TRBD2. Per germline, CDR1 SQVTM and CDR2 ANQGSEA. Trimming removed 4 bases from V and 2 bases from J; junction bases left unmatched: 8. The CDR3 loop spans 16 amino acids. The CDR3 nucleotides read TGCAGCGTTGCATTAGCGGGGGGGCTGAACACAGATACGCAGTATTTT. Amino acid sequence: CSVALAGGLNTDTQYF.

This clone turned up a few times. This rearrangement joins TRBV30 to TRBJ1-1; TRBD1 is a possible D gene (5 bases). V shed 4 bases and J shed 5 bases, with 14 bases lying between them. This CDR3 has 13 amino acids. Per the germline V gene, CDR1 is GTSNPN and CDR2 is SVGIG (reference sequence). The CDR3 here is CAWIQGSRTEAFF. For the CDR3, the DNA is TGTGCCTGGATCCAGGGTTCCCGGACTGAAGCTTTCTTT.

The chain has TRBV6-1 and TRBJ2-1; D gene unclear. The CDR3 is 15 amino acids. CDR1 MNHNS and CDR2 SASEGT come from the germline V gene. The V gene lost 1 base and the J gene lost 2 bases, with 9 bases spanning the gap. The CDR3 region has the DNA TGTGCCAGCAGTGAAGAGCGAACCCCCTACAATGAGCAGTTCTTC. Protein sequence: CASSEERTPYNEQFF.

The chain employs TRBV13 and TRBJ2-7; 10 bases map to TRBD2. The J segment lost 0 bases and the V segment lost 4 bases, leaving 3 bases of the junction unmatched. From germline, CDR1 is PRHDT and CDR2 FYEKMQ (reference sequence). CDR3 length equals 15 residues. The CDR3 DNA is TGTGCCAGCAGCTCCGGGACTAGCGCCTCCTACGAGCAGTACTTC. This gives the protein CASSSGTSASYEQYF. The full variable domain, rest sourced from reference TRBV13 and TRBJ2-7, is AAGVIQSPRHLIKEKRETATLKCYPIPRHDTVYWYQQGPGQDPQFLISFYEKMQSDKGSIPDRFSAQQFSDYHSELNMSSLELGDSALYFCASSSGTSASYEQYFGPGTRLTVT.

V and J are TRBV7-9 and TRBJ1-2; D might be TRBD1 (6 bases). The V gene's germline CDR1 is SEHNR and CDR2 FQNEAQ (reference sequence). V was pared by 5 bases and J by 3 bases, with 10 bases between. The CDR3 sequence is 13 residues long. CDR3 amino acids: CASSQGLDYGYTF. In DNA form, the CDR3 reads TGTGCCAGCAGCCAGGGGCTCGACTATGGCTACACCTTC.

This clone was seen a handful of times. The chain links TRBV27 to TRBJ1-2; D may be TRBD1 (5 bases). The CDR3 sequence is 14 residues long. Trimming stripped 7 bases from V and 8 bases from J, with 20 bases between. Germline CDR1 MNHEY, CDR2 SMNVEV (reference sequence). CDR3 nucleotide sequence: TGTGCCAGCAACACTAAGGGGTCAGAAGGGGGCTACACCTTC. Its translation: CASNTKGSEGGYTF.